This T cell receptor beta chain stems from a study of control samples from healthy donors and cancer patients. The CDR3 totals 16 residues. With 2 bases removed from V and 3 bases from J, the gap between germline ends came to 17 bases. Some clones are missing from TCRdb's copy, which holds only in-frame ones; the method was immunoSEQ multiplex PCR. In the table there are roughly 50,000 clones, approximately 95% of which are singletons. V is TRBV23-1 and J is TRBJ2-7; tentatively, D is TRBD1 (5 bases). TRBV23-1 is sorted into the ORF group, with uncertain function. Sequences were obtained from blood. This receptor was obtained from a woman in her 30s in good health. CDR3 protein: CASSQHPNRRNYEQYF. The DNA for the CDR3 is TGCGCCAGCAGTCAACATCCAAACAGGAGAAACTACGAGCAGTACTTC.